A selection of T cell receptor beta chains follows, all from one sample in a study of blood T cell repertoires in COVID-19. Sequencing used immunoSEQ multiplex PCR; TCRdb keeps in-frame clones, though not all of them. The repertoire has roughly 320,000 clones, around 84% of them found once; the top ten carry around 4%. Sequences were obtained from PBMCs or T cells enriched from blood (not recorded which). Receptor source: a young man who had recovered from COVID-19. Each CDR3 is given with its conserved first and last residue. The D gene is left open where the match is weak. Only some rows state a clone size, as once, few, many or a class for expanded clones.

clone size: -; J gene: TRBJ2-5; D gene: -; V gene: TRBV11-2; CDR3 DNA: TGTGCCAGCAGCCCCCGCCCCAGTTTTGAGACCCAGTACTTC; CDR3 protein: CASSPRPSFETQYF
clone size: -; J gene: TRBJ1-5; D gene: TRBD1; V gene: TRBV5-4; CDR3 DNA: TGTGCCAGCAGCCTGGACAGGGGCCTTAATCAGCCCCAGCATTTT; CDR3 protein: CASSLDRGLNQPQHF
clone size: -; J gene: TRBJ2-7; D gene: TRBD2; V gene: TRBV7-2; CDR3 DNA: TGTGCCAGCAGCTTGATGGGACTAGCGTCCTACGAGCAGTACTTC; CDR3 protein: CASSLMGLASYEQYF
clone size: -; J gene: TRBJ2-7; D gene: -; V gene: TRBV28; CDR3 DNA: TGTGCCAGCAGTTCCTGGGGGGACAGAGCCTACGAGCAGTACTTC; CDR3 protein: CASSSWGDRAYEQYF
clone size: -; J gene: TRBJ1-1; D gene: -; V gene: TRBV5-1; CDR3 DNA: TGCGCCAGCAGCTTTGACAGTTTGCTTGAAGCTTTCTTT; CDR3 protein: CASSFDSLLEAFF
clone size: -; J gene: TRBJ2-3; D gene: -; V gene: TRBV6-4; CDR3 DNA: TGTGCCAGCAGTGAATCGGGAACCCTTAGCACAGATACGCAGTATTTT; CDR3 protein: CASSESGTLSTDTQYF
clone size: -; J gene: TRBJ2-7; D gene: -; V gene: TRBV27; CDR3 DNA: TGTGCCAGCAGCCCCGACCGCGGCCCCTACGAGCAGTACTTC; CDR3 protein: CASSPDRGPYEQYF
clone size: -; J gene: TRBJ1-1; D gene: -; V gene: TRBV29-1; CDR3 DNA: TGCAGCGTTGTGGGACACTTAATGAACACTGAAGCTTTCTTT; CDR3 protein: CSVVGHLMNTEAFF
clone size: -; J gene: TRBJ1-1; D gene: -; V gene: TRBV7-9; CDR3 DNA: TGTGCCAGCAGGTTCGGTCTCAACCCTGAAGCTTTCTTT; CDR3 protein: CASRFGLNPEAFF
clone size: few; J gene: TRBJ1-4; D gene: TRBD1; V gene: TRBV11-2; CDR3 DNA: TGTGCCAGCAGCCCCTGGACAGGGACTAATGAAAAACTGTTTTTT; CDR3 protein: CASSPWTGTNEKLFF
clone size: many; J gene: TRBJ1-1; D gene: -; V gene: TRBV7-9; CDR3 DNA: TGTGCCAGCAGCTTCAGAGACTGGACTGAAGCTTTCTTT; CDR3 protein: CASSFRDWTEAFF
clone size: -; J gene: TRBJ2-4; D gene: TRBD1; V gene: TRBV9; CDR3 DNA: TGTGCCAGCAGCGGAATTCCCGGGACAGGGTTCATCGTAGCCAAAAACATTCAGTACTTC; CDR3 protein: CASSGIPGTGFIVAKNIQYF
clone size: few; J gene: TRBJ2-7; D gene: TRBD2; V gene: TRBV5-1; CDR3 DNA: TGCGCCAGCAGCCCGCAAACGGGAGGGCCCTCGGGTTTC; CDR3 protein: CASSPQTGGPSGF
clone size: -; J gene: TRBJ1-1; D gene: TRBD1; V gene: TRBV12-3/TRBV12-4; CDR3 DNA: TGTGCCAGCCAACGGGACAGGGCTGAAGCTTTCTTT; CDR3 protein: CASQRDRAEAFF
clone size: once; J gene: TRBJ1-1; D gene: -; V gene: TRBV28; CDR3 DNA: TGTGCCAGCTGCGGATTGAACACTGAAGCTTTCTTT; CDR3 protein: CASCGLNTEAFF
clone size: -; J gene: TRBJ1-5; D gene: -; V gene: TRBV7-9; CDR3 DNA: TGTGCCAGCAGTCCAGGACCACAGGGAGTTCAGCCCCAGCATTTT; CDR3 protein: CASSPGPQGVQPQHF
clone size: -; J gene: TRBJ1-6; D gene: TRBD1; V gene: TRBV5-1; CDR3 DNA: TGCGCCAGCAGCTTGGCTCGTCAGGGGGATTCACCCCTCCACTTT; CDR3 protein: CASSLARQGDSPLHF
clone size: -; J gene: TRBJ1-4; D gene: TRBD1; V gene: TRBV6-5; CDR3 DNA: TGTGCCAGCAGTTACAAAGGGACAGTAACTGAAAAACTGTTTTTT; CDR3 protein: CASSYKGTVTEKLFF
clone size: -; J gene: TRBJ2-2; D gene: -; V gene: TRBV7-6; CDR3 DNA: TGTGCCAGCAGCTCCTATGCCGGGGAGCTGTTTTTT; CDR3 protein: CASSSYAGELFF
clone size: -; J gene: TRBJ2-2; D gene: -; V gene: TRBV27; CDR3 DNA: TGTGCCAGCAGTCCCAGGGTGGCCGGGGAGCTGTTTTTT; CDR3 protein: CASSPRVAGELFF
clone size: -; J gene: TRBJ2-1; D gene: TRBD1; V gene: TRBV7-9; CDR3 DNA: TGTGCCAGCAGCGGGGACAGGGACTGGCATGAGCAGTTCTTC; CDR3 protein: CASSGDRDWHEQFF
clone size: -; J gene: TRBJ1-2; D gene: TRBD1; V gene: TRBV5-1; CDR3 DNA: TGCGCCAGCAGCCAAGGACAGGCCGACTATGGCTACACCTTC; CDR3 protein: CASSQGQADYGYTF
clone size: -; J gene: TRBJ2-7; D gene: -; V gene: TRBV11-3; CDR3 DNA: TGTGCCAGCAGCTTAGATTCGCGGCGCGAGCAGTACTTC; CDR3 protein: CASSLDSRREQYF
clone size: -; J gene: TRBJ2-6; D gene: -; V gene: TRBV29-1; CDR3 DNA: TGCAGCGTTGAAGTCCCGACAAGCCCCGGGGCCAACGTCCTGACTTTC; CDR3 protein: CSVEVPTSPGANVLTF
clone size: -; J gene: TRBJ2-3; D gene: -; V gene: TRBV30; CDR3 DNA: TGTGCCTGGGGGGAGGATACGCAGTATTTT; CDR3 protein: CAWGEDTQYF
clone size: -; J gene: TRBJ2-2; D gene: TRBD2; V gene: TRBV5-1; CDR3 DNA: TGCGCCAGCAGCTCCCAGAGGACTAGCGGGGACACGGGCACCGGGGAGCTGTTTTTT; CDR3 protein: CASSSQRTSGDTGTGELFF
clone size: -; J gene: TRBJ2-3; D gene: TRBD2; V gene: TRBV11-2; CDR3 DNA: TGTGCCAGCAGCATGGGACTAGCAGGAACGCAGTATTTT; CDR3 protein: CASSMGLAGTQYF
clone size: -; J gene: TRBJ2-3; D gene: TRBD2; V gene: TRBV13; CDR3 DNA: TGTGCCAGCAGCCGACTAGCGAGAAGCACAGATACGCAGTATTTT; CDR3 protein: CASSRLARSTDTQYF
clone size: once; J gene: TRBJ1-2; D gene: -; V gene: TRBV29-1; CDR3 DNA: TGCAGCGGCCTTACAGGGAAGTGGGATGGCTACACCTTC; CDR3 protein: CSGLTGKWDGYTF
clone size: -; J gene: TRBJ1-5; D gene: -; V gene: TRBV28; CDR3 DNA: TGTGCCAGCAACCTTCAGAGGTTTCAGCCCCAGCATTTT; CDR3 protein: CASNLQRFQPQHF
clone size: -; J gene: TRBJ1-1; D gene: TRBD1; V gene: TRBV19; CDR3 DNA: TGTGCCAGTAGTATATTCCCCAAGACAGGGGTAAGGTCTGAAGCTTTCTTT; CDR3 protein: CASSIFPKTGVRSEAFF
clone size: -; J gene: TRBJ2-1; D gene: -; V gene: TRBV11-3; CDR3 DNA: TGTGCCAGCAGCCCCTTGAGGCTAGCGCGCTTGGATGAGCAGTTCTTC; CDR3 protein: CASSPLRLARLDEQFF
clone size: -; J gene: TRBJ1-1; D gene: -; V gene: TRBV28; CDR3 DNA: TGTGCCAGCGGGGCAGGGGACACTGAAGCTTTCTTT; CDR3 protein: CASGAGDTEAFF
clone size: -; J gene: TRBJ1-4; D gene: -; V gene: TRBV25-1; CDR3 DNA: TGTGCCAGCAGTGACACGAGGGTAATAGGGGAAAAACTGTTTTTT; CDR3 protein: CASSDTRVIGEKLFF
clone size: -; J gene: TRBJ1-4; D gene: TRBD1; V gene: TRBV6-5; CDR3 DNA: TGTGCCAGCAGGTCCGGGACAGGGCTTAATGAAAAACTGTTTTTT; CDR3 protein: CASRSGTGLNEKLFF
clone size: -; J gene: TRBJ1-2; D gene: -; V gene: TRBV28; CDR3 DNA: TGTGCCAGCAGTTTATTACAGGCAGCTCGCGGCTACACCTTC; CDR3 protein: CASSLLQAARGYTF
clone size: -; J gene: TRBJ1-6; D gene: -; V gene: TRBV5-1; CDR3 DNA: TGCGCCAGCAGCTTGTACCCGGGGATTAATTCACCCCTCCACTTT; CDR3 protein: CASSLYPGINSPLHF
clone size: -; J gene: TRBJ1-1; D gene: -; V gene: TRBV11-3; CDR3 DNA: TGTGCCAGCAGCTTAAGTCAGGACACTGAAGCTTTCTTT; CDR3 protein: CASSLSQDTEAFF
clone size: -; J gene: TRBJ1-3; D gene: -; V gene: TRBV7-6; CDR3 DNA: TGTGCCAGCAGCTTCATCTATGACAGAAGCTCTGGAAACACCATATATTTT; CDR3 protein: CASSFIYDRSSGNTIYF
clone size: -; J gene: TRBJ2-7; D gene: TRBD2; V gene: TRBV7-6; CDR3 DNA: TGTGCCAGCAGCCGCGGCGCGGGAGGGTCCTACGAGCAGTACTTC; CDR3 protein: CASSRGAGGSYEQYF
clone size: -; J gene: TRBJ2-1; D gene: -; V gene: TRBV28; CDR3 DNA: TGTGGTTCGGCAGGAAGCTCCTACAATGAGCAGTTCTTC; CDR3 protein: CGSAGSSYNEQFF
clone size: -; J gene: TRBJ2-1; D gene: -; V gene: TRBV3-1/TRBV3-2; CDR3 DNA: TGTGCCAGCAGCCAGTCCTTTCGCGCCAATGAGCAGTTCTTC; CDR3 protein: CASSQSFRANEQFF
clone size: few; J gene: TRBJ2-2; D gene: -; V gene: TRBV10-1; CDR3 DNA: TGCGCCAGCAGTGGGTTCCGGGATGCGAGTGACGGGGAGCTGTTTTTT; CDR3 protein: CASSGFRDASDGELFF
clone size: few; J gene: TRBJ1-4; D gene: -; V gene: TRBV21-1; CDR3 DNA: TGTGCCAGCTCTGGACTCCCAAGGGCAACTAATGAAAAACTGTTTTTT; CDR3 protein: CASSGLPRATNEKLFF
clone size: -; J gene: TRBJ1-1; D gene: -; V gene: TRBV6-4; CDR3 DNA: TGTGCCAGCAGTGCCGCCGGACAGACGACTGAAGCTTTCTTT; CDR3 protein: CASSAAGQTTEAFF
clone size: -; J gene: TRBJ2-7; D gene: TRBD2; V gene: TRBV27; CDR3 DNA: TGTGCCAGCAGGCGGACTAGCGGCGTTAGCTCCTACGAGCAGTACTTC; CDR3 protein: CASRRTSGVSSYEQYF
clone size: -; J gene: TRBJ1-6; D gene: -; V gene: TRBV12-3/TRBV12-4; CDR3 DNA: TGTGCCAGCAGTTTCCTAGGGGTCACCCTCCACTTT; CDR3 protein: CASSFLGVTLHF